These 20 T cell receptor beta chains were all obtained from the same sample, sequenced in a study of blood T cells in healthy people across ages. The use of a sample-barcoded 5' primer and a J-beta primer mix characterized a second PCR of roughly 6 to 11 cycles. MiXCR, run by TCRdb on the 5' RACE reads, gives a single entry per CDR3 protein. This table has 1.5 million to 2 million distinct CDR3 sequences, 35% to 50% appearing once. Sequencing was performed on blood. These receptors were collected from a human donor in good health.

V is TRBV6-2 or TRBV6-3 and J is TRBJ2-1, with unresolved D. V was clipped by 5 bases and J by 7 bases, with 9 bases between them. CDR1 is MNHEY, CDR2 SVGEGT, per germline. The CDR3 loop spans 12 amino acids. DNA for the CDR3: TGTGCCAGCAGTGAGCAGAGGAATGAGCAGTTCTTC. Its translation is CASSEQRNEQFF.

V gene TRBV7-6 combines with J gene TRBJ2-7; 7 positions agree with TRBD1. The V and J ends lost 5 bases and 2 bases, in that order; junction bases with no gene match: 9. The CDR3 covers 15 residues. Germline loops: CDR1 SGHVS, CDR2 FNYEAQ. For the CDR3, the DNA is TGTGCCAGCAGCCTTGGACAGGCTAATACCTACGAGCAGTACTTC. Translated: CASSLGQANTYEQYF.

The CDR3 loop is CSALKDGRLNTEAFF. CDR3 sequence (DNA): TGCAGTGCCCTTAAAGATGGGAGATTGAACACTGAAGCTTTCTTT. This chain links TRBV20-1 with TRBJ1-1; D is ambiguous. V was cut by 6 bases and J by 0 bases, with 17 bases left in between. The germline V gene encodes CDR1 DFQATT and CDR2 SNEGSKA (reference sequence). The CDR3 is 15 amino acids.

This sequence joins TRBV29-1 and TRBJ1-1; D remains unclear. This CDR3 region has 12 residues. Germline V gene lookup returns CDR1 SQVTM and CDR2 ANQGSEA. Trimming left V 2 bases short and J 1 base short, with 5 bases between. CDR3 coding DNA: TGCAGCGTTGAAAGGAGGAACACTGAAGCTTTCTTT. This translates into CSVERRNTEAFF.

The chain has TRBV11-2 and TRBJ2-2, with TRBD2 matching 10 bases. CDR3 length: 16 residues. V trimming: 5 bases; J trimming: 6 bases; junction bases outside the gene matches: 9. The germline CDR1 and CDR2 sequences are SGHAT and FQNNGV. In DNA, the CDR3 is TGTGCCAGCAGCCTAGGAGCGGGGGGGCACGCCGGGGAGCTGTTTTTT. Protein sequence: CASSLGAGGHAGELFF.

This clonotype has only a few counts. J is TRBJ1-5 and V is TRBV7-8; D is ambiguous. V lost 5 bases and J 5 bases, leaving 19 bases between the germline ends. This CDR3 spans 16 amino acids. Germline V gives CDR1 SGHVS, CDR2 FQNEAQ. DNA of the CDR3: TGTGCCAGCAGCCCGGTCGGGGATCCTTGGGATCAGCCCCAGCATTTT. This translates into CASSPVGDPWDQPQHF.

The chain links TRBV28 to TRBJ2-1; D may be TRBD1 (6 bases). The CDR3 extends over 14 amino acids. Trimming removed 4 bases at V and 5 bases at J, with 12 bases between. Germline values: CDR1 MDHEN, CDR2 SYDVKM. CDR3 DNA sequence: TGTGCCAGCAGTTCCGGGACAACTCACAATGAGCAGTTCTTC. Translation gives CASSSGTTHNEQFF. Based on the CDR3 plus reference TRBV28 and TRBJ2-1, the full variable domain is DVKVTQSSRYLVKRTGEKVFLECVQDMDHENMFWYRQDPGLGLRLIYFSYDVKMKEKGDIPEGYSVSREKKERFSLILESASTNQTSMYLCASSSGTTHNEQFFGPGTRLTVL.

V usage is TRBV4-3 and J usage is TRBJ1-3, with D possibly TRBD1 on 5 matching bases. Between the trimmed V and J ends, which lost 0 bases and 14 bases, there was a span of 14 bases. The CDR3 runs to 13 residues. Germline CDR1 LGHNA, CDR2 YSLEER. CDR3: CASSQDGWGMLYF. Here the CDR3 DNA reads TGCGCCAGCAGCCAAGACGGCTGGGGGATGCTATATTTT.

This clonotype was detected a few times. The chain has TRBV29-1 and TRBJ2-3, with TRBD1 identical over 7 bases. CDR1 and CDR2 from the germline V gene are SQVTM and ANQGSEA. The CDR3 is 15 amino acids. Germline trimming cut 4 bases from V and 2 bases from J; bases unmatched to any gene: 9. The CDR3 nucleotides are TGCAGCGTTGTCAGAGAGGACAGGACCACAGATACGCAGTATTTT. This codes for CSVVREDRTTDTQYF.

In its sample, this clonotype was seen a few times. The chain has TRBV7-3 and TRBJ1-6; D uncertain. Trimming shortened V by 2 bases and J by 7 bases, and 9 bases separated the two germline ends. CDR3 size: 14 residues. Germline V CDR1 and CDR2: SGHTA, FQGTGA. The DNA of the CDR3 is TGTGCCAGCAGCTTATACCAGGTCAATTCACCCCTCCACTTT. Translating gives CASSLYQVNSPLHF.

This clonotype was recorded a few times. The gene calls are TRBV6-5 and TRBJ2-7; 10 bases line up with TRBD2. Near its end, the DNA agrees better with TRBJ2-5, so the J call may be wrong. Looked up from germline, CDR1 is MNHEY and CDR2 is SVGAGI. CDR3 length: 15 amino acids. DNA for the CDR3: TGTGCCAGCATCTCGAGACTAGCGGGCAAAGAGACCCAGTACTTC. Amino acids: CASISRLAGKETQYF.

This clonotype has only a few counts. The rearrangement joins TRBV6-5 to TRBJ2-2, with 15 bases identical to TRBD2. The germline V gene encodes CDR1 MNHEY and CDR2 SVGAGI. The CDR3 is 18 amino acids. The trim removed 2 bases at V and 5 bases at J, leaving 6 bases unmatched. The CDR3 coding sequence is TGTGCCAGCAGTTACCACCGGACTAGCGGGGGGGCGACCGGGGAGCTGTTTTTT. The encoded protein is CASSYHRTSGGATGELFF.

This clonotype was detected once. CDR3 bases: TGCAGCGTTCTCCTCCAGGGGGGGCTGGAGACCCAGTACTTC. Its protein is CSVLLQGGLETQYF. The chain links TRBV29-1 to TRBJ2-5; the D call may be TRBD1 or TRBD2 (7 bases each). Germline V gene data show CDR1 as SQVTM and CDR2 as ANQGSEA. The CDR3 extends over 14 amino acids. Trimming stripped 5 bases from V and 5 bases from J, with 18 bases between.

This chain uses TRBV5-8 with TRBJ2-3; a weak D match, TRBD1 (5 bases). V dropped 4 bases and J dropped 3 bases, with 18 bases sitting between them. The length of the CDR3 is 16 residues. Germline CDR1 SGHTS, CDR2 YDEGEE. The CDR3 loop reads CASSLGPPSVTDTQYF. The CDR3 DNA sequence: TGTGCCAGCAGCCTGGGGCCTCCGTCTGTAACAGATACGCAGTATTTT.

V is TRBV4-1 and J is TRBJ1-1; 7 bases agree with TRBD1. CDR1 is MGHRA and CDR2 is YSYEKL in the germline V gene. Trimming cost V 3 bases and J 7 bases; bases outside gene matches: 8. This CDR3 is built from 14 residues. The CDR3 region has the DNA TGCGCCAGCAGCCATATGACAGGGCAGAATGAAGCTTTCTTT. Translating gives CASSHMTGQNEAFF.

This clonotype was counted between two and nine times. A much larger clone sits a single nucleotide away, making a read error possible. The CDR3 here is CAGRQGGFNEQFF. CDR3 DNA: TGTGCCGGCAGACAGGGAGGTTTCAATGAGCAGTTCTTC. This chain joins TRBV6-2 or TRBV6-3 and TRBJ2-1, with a weak D call TRBD1 (7 bases). The CDR3 covers 13 residues. Germline lookup yields CDR1 MNHEY and CDR2 SVGEGT.

CDR3 sequence reads: CSAREMGQGSGYTF. The CDR3 DNA is TGCAGTGCTAGGGAGATGGGACAGGGCAGTGGCTACACCTTC. The chain employs TRBV20-1 and TRBJ1-2; 9 nucleotides match TRBD1. The J segment lost 7 bases and the V segment lost 3 bases, leaving 9 bases of the junction unmatched. CDR3 length equals 14 residues. Per germline, CDR1 DFQATT and CDR2 SNEGSKA (reference sequence).

This clonotype was recorded a few times. The chain uses TRBV20-1 and TRBJ2-7; tentatively, D is TRBD1 (9 bases). The V and J ends lost 5 bases and 3 bases respectively, with 17 bases between them. Germline CDR1 is DFQATT and CDR2 is SNEGSKA (reference sequence). The CDR3 length is 14 residues. The CDR3 protein is CSAVAGTGLYEQYF. The CDR3 DNA reads TGCAGTGCTGTAGCGGGGACAGGGCTCTACGAGCAGTACTTC.

The chain joins TRBV29-1 to TRBJ1-1; possible D gene TRBD1, 5 bases. Germline assignment: CDR1 SQVTM and CDR2 ANQGSEA. V gave up 4 bases and J gave up 3 bases, with 15 bases separating them. This CDR3 has 14 residues. The CDR3 coding sequence is TGCAGCGTTGGGGCACGCCTAGGGGACACTGAAGCTTTCTTT. Translation: CSVGARLGDTEAFF.

This clonotype came up a few times. The J gene is TRBJ2-1, the V gene TRBV14; perhaps D is TRBD1 or TRBD2 (5 bases each). The length of the CDR3 is 14 residues. Per germline, CDR1 SGHDN and CDR2 FVKESK. The V and J ends lost 1 base and 10 bases respectively, with 14 bases between them. The CDR3: CASSQVFGAGEQFF. As DNA, the CDR3 is TGTGCCAGCAGCCAAGTCTTCGGGGCAGGGGAGCAGTTCTTC.